This TCR beta chain was recovered during a study of CD8 T cells in Susac syndrome. The study, taken as a whole, reports: The study acknowledged a relatively small number of individuals in its TCR sequencing and HLA analysis.

The CDR3 sequence is 15 residues long. V gave up 6 bases and J gave up 0 bases, with 13 bases separating them. The germline V gene encodes CDR1 MDHEN and CDR2 SYDVKM. Concerning this clonotype: What it recognizes is unknown.

An input of roughly 0.5 to 1 ug of RNA was subjected to reverse transcription using random hexamers. Multiplex PCR with immunoSEQ amplified the TCR beta CDR3 across 54 Vbeta and 13 Jbeta. TCRdb re-called the immunoSEQ multiplex PCR reads with MiXCR, one entry per CDR3 protein. This table has about 110,000 distinct CDR3 sequences, around 95% appearing once. The V and J genes are TRBV28 and TRBJ2-3, with D perhaps matching TRBD1 (6 bases). Specimen: CD4+ T cells from PBMCs. The receptor's source is a human donor in good health. The CDR3 DNA reads as TGTGCCAGCAGCCCCCCAGGGGCTAGCACAGATACGCAGTATTTT. Its translation: CASSPPGASTDTQYF.